These 26 T cell receptor beta chains originate from one sample sequenced in a study of T cells in localized non-small cell lung cancer. The assay was immunoSEQ multiplex PCR, and TCRdb's table has in-frame clones only and misses some. The data show roughly 30,000 clones, 92% seen once. The source was peripheral blood mononuclear cells, collected before any cancer treatment. The receptors here all came from a woman aged 35 to 69 with stage III lung adenocarcinoma.

The chain is built from TRBV11-2 and TRBJ1-1; D unclear. Trimming left V 5 bases short and J 6 bases short, with 13 bases between. The CDR3 is made up of 13 amino acids. Looked up from germline, CDR1 is SGHAT and CDR2 is FQNNGV. The CDR3: CASSPWREAEAFF. The CDR3 DNA reads as TGTGCCAGCAGCCCATGGCGCGAGGCTGAAGCTTTCTTT.

This sequence joins TRBV28 and TRBJ2-7; the match to TRBD2 covers 10 bases. This CDR3 is built from 15 residues. Germline V lookup: CDR1 MDHEN, CDR2 SYDVKM. With 7 bases clipped from V and 1 base from J, the junction kept 7 bases outside the gene matches. The CDR3 DNA is TGTGCCAGCATGTCCCTAGCGGGGGCTTCCTACGAGCAGTACTTC. It is translated as CASMSLAGASYEQYF.

The chain has TRBV11-2 and TRBJ2-7; tentatively, D is TRBD2 (6 bases). The germline CDR1 and CDR2 sequences are SGHAT and FQNNGV. The V and J ends lost 1 base and 0 bases respectively, with 13 bases between them. The CDR3 has 16 amino acids. The CDR3 nucleotides are TGTGCCAGCAGCTTAGGTACTAGCCCGAGCTCCTACGAGCAGTACTTC. It yields the protein CASSLGTSPSSYEQYF.

The DNA of the CDR3 is TGTGCCAGCGCTACAGGATATTATGGCTACACCTTC. As protein: CASATGYYGYTF. V gene TRBV28 combines with J gene TRBJ1-2; perhaps TRBD1 as D (5 bases). Trimming removed 8 bases at V and 5 bases at J, with 12 bases between. The germline V gene has CDR1 MDHEN and CDR2 SYDVKM. This CDR3 comprises 12 residues.

The chain links TRBV14 to TRBJ1-4; maybe TRBD1 (5 bases). Germline V gives CDR1 SGHDN, CDR2 FVKESK. Trimming removed 1 base from V and 8 bases from J, with 8 bases in between. The CDR3 totals 13 residues. This CDR3 reads CASSQVQGEKLFF. CDR3 bases: TGTGCCAGCAGCCAAGTCCAGGGCGAAAAACTGTTTTTT.

The genes are TRBV4-1 and TRBJ2-7, with D possibly matching TRBD1 (5 bases). Germline CDR1 is MGHRA and CDR2 is YSYEKL. The CDR3 consists of 14 residues. Trimming removed 4 bases from V and 3 bases from J, with 13 bases in between. The CDR3 loop reads CASSPGEGDYEQYF. The CDR3 bases are TGCGCCAGCAGCCCCGGAGAAGGGGACTACGAGCAGTACTTC.

The chain has TRBV19 and TRBJ2-4, with unresolved D. Germline-derived CDR1 and CDR2 are LNHDA and SQIVND (reference sequence). V was cut by 6 bases and J by 0 bases, with 12 bases left in between. This CDR3 region has 15 residues. The CDR3 region has the DNA TGTGCCAGTAGCGGACGGTACCTAGCCAAAAACATTCAGTACTTC. It encodes CASSGRYLAKNIQYF.

The CDR3 DNA follows: TGTGCCGTACAACGGGGACGTCCCATCTCTGGGGCCAACGTCCTGACTTTC. Translated: CAVQRGRPISGANVLTF. The V and J genes are TRBV5-8 and TRBJ2-6; D may match TRBD1 or TRBD2 (5 bases each). Germline CDR1 SGHTS, CDR2 YDEGEE. Trimming removed 10 bases at V and 0 bases at J, with 20 bases between. The length of the CDR3 is 17 residues. Supplemented by reference TRBV5-8 and TRBJ2-6, the full variable domain reads EAGVTQSPTHLIKTRGQQATLRCSPISGHTSVYWYQQALGLGLQFLLWYDEGEERNRGNFPPRFSGRQFPNYSSELNVNALELEDSALYLCAVQRGRPISGANVLTFGAGSRLTVL.

V is TRBV7-8 and J is TRBJ2-5; 7 bases fit TRBD1. After removal of 5 bases from V and 4 bases from J, the junction contained 7 bases not matched to a gene. CDR3 length equals 14 residues. Germline-derived CDR1 and CDR2 are SGHVS and FQNEAQ. The CDR3 nucleotides are TGTGCCAGCAGCCTGGGCGACAGGGCAGAGACCCAGTACTTC. This codes for CASSLGDRAETQYF.

The CDR3 spells CASSLSNGELFF. DNA of the CDR3: TGTGCCAGCAGCTTGTCGAACGGGGAGCTGTTTTTT. This sequence joins TRBV5-5 and TRBJ2-2; D is ambiguous. Trimming shortened V by 1 base and J by 7 bases, and 5 bases separated the two germline ends. CDR3 length: 12 amino acids. Germline V CDR1 and CDR2: SGHKS, YYEKEE (reference sequence).

The chain uses TRBV6-6 and TRBJ2-1; D ambiguous. Germline V CDR1 and CDR2: MNHNY, SVGAGI (reference sequence). CDR3 length: 12 amino acids. V dropped 6 bases and J dropped 6 bases, with 9 bases sitting between them. The CDR3 nucleotides are TGTGCCAGCAGGCCCCATGGCAATGAGCAGTTCTTC. This translates into CASRPHGNEQFF.

The chain carries TRBV4-2 and TRBJ2-3; 13 bases agree with TRBD2. V shed 1 base and J 3 bases; nucleotides not matched to a gene: 7. This CDR3 contains 18 residues. Germline CDR1 and CDR2: LGHNA and YNFKEQ. The CDR3 bases are TGTGCCAGCAGCCAAGGGACTAGCGGGAGCGGGAGGACAGATACGCAGTATTTT. It codes for CASSQGTSGSGRTDTQYF.

This chain links TRBV6-6 with TRBJ1-4; D not certain. The V gene lost 6 bases and the J gene lost 5 bases, with 13 bases spanning the gap. Germline V gives CDR1 MNHNY, CDR2 SVGAGI (reference sequence). The CDR3 is 14 amino acids. The CDR3 nucleotides are TGTGCCAGCAGGGTGGGGAGGCGGAATGAAAAACTGTTTTTT. The encoded protein is CASRVGRRNEKLFF.

This chain connects TRBV7-2 to TRBJ2-2, with D possibly matching TRBD2 (5 bases). Germline V gene lookup returns CDR1 SGHTA and CDR2 FQGNSA. V was pared by 1 base and J by 5 bases, with 8 bases between. CDR3 length equals 14 residues. The CDR3 sequence is CASSLGSGTGELFF. Here the CDR3 DNA reads TGTGCCAGCAGCTTAGGGTCGGGGACCGGGGAGCTGTTTTTT.

This chain connects TRBV5-1 to TRBJ1-4; TRBD1 matches 8 bases. V dropped 5 bases and J dropped 5; count of bases not matched to a gene: 8. CDR1 and CDR2 from the germline V gene are SGHRS and YFSETQ. The CDR3 consists of 15 residues. CDR3 sequence: CASRGQGAENEKLFF. The CDR3 coding sequence is TGCGCCAGCAGAGGGCAGGGGGCGGAAAATGAAAAACTGTTTTTT. Full variable domain (missing parts from reference TRBV5-1 and TRBJ1-4): KAGVTQTPRYLIKTRGQQVTLSCSPISGHRSVSWYQQTPGQGLQFLFEYFSETQRNKGNFPGRFSGRQFSNSRSEMNVSTLELGDSALYLCASRGQGAENEKLFFGSGTQLSVL.

This clone was observed a single time. This chain uses TRBV5-1 with TRBJ1-3; 8 positions match TRBD1. With 5 bases clipped from V and 0 bases from J, the junction kept 4 bases outside the gene matches. The germline CDR1 and CDR2 sequences are SGHRS and YFSETQ. The CDR3 spans 15 residues. In nucleotides, the CDR3 is TGCGCCAGCAGAACAGGGGGTAGCTCTGGAAACACCATATATTTT. It yields the protein CASRTGGSSGNTIYF.

This sequence joins TRBV6-5 and TRBJ2-5; 11 bases line up with TRBD1. The CDR3 contains 14 residues. After removal of 5 bases from V and 6 bases from J, the junction contained 5 bases not matched to a gene. In germline, CDR1 is MNHEY, CDR2 SVGAGI. CDR3 sequence reads: CASSRTGGLKTQYF. The CDR3, as DNA: TGTGCCAGCAGTAGGACAGGGGGCTTAAAGACCCAGTACTTC.

In its sample, this clone was seen a few times. This rearrangement joins TRBV7-8 to TRBJ2-7; the match to TRBD2 covers 11 bases. Per the germline V gene, CDR1 is SGHVS and CDR2 is FQNEAQ. V lost 4 bases and J lost 7; bases outside the gene matches: 9. This CDR3 region has 15 residues. This CDR3 reads CASSSNSGGAGEQYF. Written as DNA, the CDR3 is TGTGCCAGCAGCTCCAATAGCGGGGGGGCAGGTGAGCAGTACTTC.

This chain uses TRBV5-1 with TRBJ1-2; 9 positions agree with TRBD1. The CDR3 consists of 15 residues. Germline trimming cut 2 bases from V and 2 bases from J; bases unmatched to any gene: 4. Germline V gene lookup returns CDR1 SGHRS and CDR2 YFSETQ. CDR3 sequence (DNA): TGCGCCAGCAGCTTTGGGGGGACAGGGAACTATGGCTACACCTTC. Protein: CASSFGGTGNYGYTF.

The J gene is TRBJ2-5, the V gene TRBV9; 15 nucleotides line up with TRBD2. After removal of 4 bases from V and 4 bases from J, the junction contained 5 bases not matched to a gene. This CDR3 has 16 amino acids. Germline CDR1 is SGDLS and CDR2 is YYNGEE. This CDR3 reads CASSTPGLAGGETQYF. The CDR3 DNA is TGTGCCAGCAGCACCCCGGGACTAGCGGGAGGAGAGACCCAGTACTTC.

The CDR3 region has the DNA TGCGCCAGCAGCCAAGGGCGGGGGGGCCGCACAGATACGCAGTATTTT. This codes for CASSQGRGGRTDTQYF. J is TRBJ2-3 and V is TRBV4-1; 9 bases align to TRBD2. The V gene end was trimmed by 1 base and the J gene end by 1 base; junction bases not matched to a gene: 3. The CDR3 is made up of 16 amino acids. Germline V lookup: CDR1 MGHRA, CDR2 YSYEKL.

This clone was counted a single time. V usage is TRBV5-5 and J usage is TRBJ2-1, with D possibly being TRBD2 (6 bases). The CDR3 is 15 residues long. V lost 2 bases to trimming and J lost 4 bases, with 13 bases between them. Germline loops: CDR1 SGHKS, CDR2 YYEKEE (reference sequence). The CDR3 bases are TGTGCCAGCAGCTTCCTACCGGACTATTACAATGAGCAGTTCTTC. Its translation is CASSFLPDYYNEQFF.

This clone was seen just once. The rearrangement joins TRBV10-1 to TRBJ1-1, with unresolved D. Germline assignment: CDR1 WNHNN and CDR2 SYGVQD (reference sequence). This CDR3 is 13 amino acids long. The germline V and J ends were trimmed by 4 bases and 3 bases, with 9 bases remaining between them. CDR3 loop: CASSANRDTEAFF. The CDR3 nucleotides are TGCGCCAGCAGTGCAAACCGGGACACTGAAGCTTTCTTT.

This clone was counted once. The chain has TRBV11-2 and TRBJ1-2; TRBD1 matches 7 bases. V gave up 4 bases and J gave up 2 bases; unmatched junction bases: 10. Germline CDR1 SGHAT, CDR2 FQNNGV. This CDR3 has 16 residues. CDR3 in amino acids: CASSSRTGTDNYGYTF. CDR3 DNA sequence: TGTGCCAGCAGCTCACGAACCGGGACAGACAACTATGGCTACACCTTC.

V usage is TRBV10-1 and J usage is TRBJ2-1, with no clear D. Germline assignment: CDR1 WNHNN and CDR2 SYGVQD (reference sequence). Between the trimmed V and J ends, which lost 4 bases and 10 bases, there was a span of 11 bases. This CDR3 is 12 amino acids long. CDR3 loop: CASSGGRPEQFF. The CDR3 region has the DNA TGCGCCAGCAGTGGCGGAAGGCCGGAGCAGTTCTTC.

This clone was seen once. The J gene is TRBJ1-1, the V gene TRBV2; D gene unclear. V lost 1 base and J 5 bases, leaving 11 bases between the germline ends. The germline V gene has CDR1 SNHLY and CDR2 FYNNEI. The CDR3 spans 14 residues. The CDR3 sequence is CASSEEGGFTEAFF. The CDR3 bases are TGTGCCAGCAGTGAAGAGGGAGGGTTTACTGAAGCTTTCTTT.